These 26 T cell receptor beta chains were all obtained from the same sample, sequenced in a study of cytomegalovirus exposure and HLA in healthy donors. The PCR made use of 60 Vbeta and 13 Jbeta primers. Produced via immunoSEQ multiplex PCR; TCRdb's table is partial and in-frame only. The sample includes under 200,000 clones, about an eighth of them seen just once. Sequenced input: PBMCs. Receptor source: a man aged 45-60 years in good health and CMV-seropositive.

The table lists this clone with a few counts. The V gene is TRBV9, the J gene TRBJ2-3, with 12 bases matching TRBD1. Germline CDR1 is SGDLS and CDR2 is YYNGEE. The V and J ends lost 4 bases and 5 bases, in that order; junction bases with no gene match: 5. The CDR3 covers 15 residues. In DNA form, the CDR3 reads TGTGCCAGCAGCTTCCGGGACAGGGGGCAAGATACGCAGTATTTT. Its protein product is CASSFRDRGQDTQYF.

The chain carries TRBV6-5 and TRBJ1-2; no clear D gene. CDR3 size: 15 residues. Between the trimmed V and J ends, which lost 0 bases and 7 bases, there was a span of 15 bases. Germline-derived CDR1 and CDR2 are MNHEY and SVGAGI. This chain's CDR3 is CASSYSAGAALGYTF. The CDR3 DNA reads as TGTGCCAGCAGTTACTCCGCAGGTGCTGCGCTTGGCTACACCTTC.

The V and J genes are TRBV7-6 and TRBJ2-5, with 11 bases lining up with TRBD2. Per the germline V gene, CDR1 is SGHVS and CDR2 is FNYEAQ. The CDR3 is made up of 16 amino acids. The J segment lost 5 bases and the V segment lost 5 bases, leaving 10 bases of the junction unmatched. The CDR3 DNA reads TGTGCCAGCAGCCCCAAGGGACTAGCGGCGGGTGAGACCCAGTACTTC. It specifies CASSPKGLAAGETQYF.

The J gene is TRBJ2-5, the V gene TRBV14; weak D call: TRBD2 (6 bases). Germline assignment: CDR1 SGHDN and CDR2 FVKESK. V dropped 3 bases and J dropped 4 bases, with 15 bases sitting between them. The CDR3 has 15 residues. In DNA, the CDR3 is TGTGCCAGCAGCCAGCTACCCGGGGGTAGAGAGACCCAGTACTTC. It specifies CASSQLPGGRETQYF.

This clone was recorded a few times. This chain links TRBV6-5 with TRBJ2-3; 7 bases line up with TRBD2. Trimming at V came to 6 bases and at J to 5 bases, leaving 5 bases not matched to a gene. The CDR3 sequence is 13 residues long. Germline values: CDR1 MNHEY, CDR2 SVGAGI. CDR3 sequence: CASSRDYLDTQYF. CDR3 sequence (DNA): TGTGCCAGCAGCCGGGACTATCTAGATACGCAGTATTTT.

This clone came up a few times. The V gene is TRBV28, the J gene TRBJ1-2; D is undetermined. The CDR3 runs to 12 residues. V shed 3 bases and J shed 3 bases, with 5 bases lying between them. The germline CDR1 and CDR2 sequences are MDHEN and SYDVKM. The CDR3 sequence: CASSFNYYGYTF. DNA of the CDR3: TGTGCCAGCAGTTTTAACTACTATGGCTACACCTTC.

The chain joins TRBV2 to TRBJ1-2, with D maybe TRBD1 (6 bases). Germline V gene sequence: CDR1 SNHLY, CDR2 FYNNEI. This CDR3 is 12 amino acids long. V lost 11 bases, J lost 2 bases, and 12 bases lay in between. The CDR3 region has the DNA TGTGCCGGTACACAGGGAAACTATGGCTACACCTTC. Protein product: CAGTQGNYGYTF.

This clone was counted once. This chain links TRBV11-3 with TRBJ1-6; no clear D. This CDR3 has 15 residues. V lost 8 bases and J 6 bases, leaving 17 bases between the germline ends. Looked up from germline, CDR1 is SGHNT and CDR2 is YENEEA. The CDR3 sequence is CASGRNSGSNSPLHF. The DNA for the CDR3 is TGTGCCAGCGGAAGGAATTCAGGTTCTAATTCACCCCTCCACTTT.

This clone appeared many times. CDR3 DNA sequence: TGTGCCAGCACCCACTTCGAGCGGGGGGCGGGAGAGACCCAGTACTTC. Amino acids: CASTHFERGAGETQYF. The V call is TRBV5-5, the J call TRBJ2-5; 9 bases are shared with TRBD2. The germline V gene has CDR1 SGHKS and CDR2 YYEKEE (reference sequence). The CDR3 is made up of 16 amino acids. The V segment lost 6 bases and the J segment 4 bases; nucleotides outside the gene matches: 13. The variable domain in full, with the rest retrieved from reference TRBV5-5 and TRBJ2-5, is DAGVTQSPTHLIKTRGQQVTLRCSPISGHKSVSWYQQVLGQGPQFIFQYYEKEERGRGNFPDRFSARQFPNYSSELNVNALLLGDSALYLCASTHFERGAGETQYFGPGTRLLVL.

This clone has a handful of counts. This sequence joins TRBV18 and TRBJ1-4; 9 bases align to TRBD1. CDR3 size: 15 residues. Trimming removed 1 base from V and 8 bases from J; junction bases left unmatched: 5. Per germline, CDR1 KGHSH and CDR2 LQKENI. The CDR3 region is CASSPQGQGYEKLFF. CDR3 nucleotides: TGTGCCAGCTCACCACAGGGACAGGGATACGAAAAACTGTTTTTT.

The CDR3 loop is CASRTASNQPQHF. The DNA for the CDR3 is TGTGCCAGCAGGACAGCCTCCAATCAGCCCCAGCATTTT. The J gene is TRBJ1-5, the V gene TRBV6-6; D may be TRBD1 (5 bases). V gave up 6 bases and J gave up 3 bases, with 9 bases separating them. Germline V CDR1 and CDR2: MNHNY, SVGAGI (reference sequence). This CDR3 is built from 13 residues.

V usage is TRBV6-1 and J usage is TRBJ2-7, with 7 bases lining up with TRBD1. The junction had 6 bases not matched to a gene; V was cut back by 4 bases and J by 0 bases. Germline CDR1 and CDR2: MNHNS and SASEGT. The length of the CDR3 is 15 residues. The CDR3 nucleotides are TGTGCCAGCAGTGGGGGACAGATCAACTCCTACGAGCAGTACTTC. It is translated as CASSGGQINSYEQYF.

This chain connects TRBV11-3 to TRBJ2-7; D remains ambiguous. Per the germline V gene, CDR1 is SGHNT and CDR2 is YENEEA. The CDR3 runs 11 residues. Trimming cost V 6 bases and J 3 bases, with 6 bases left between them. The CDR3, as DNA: TGTGCCAGCAGAAGAGACTACGAGCAGTACTTC. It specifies CASRRDYEQYF.

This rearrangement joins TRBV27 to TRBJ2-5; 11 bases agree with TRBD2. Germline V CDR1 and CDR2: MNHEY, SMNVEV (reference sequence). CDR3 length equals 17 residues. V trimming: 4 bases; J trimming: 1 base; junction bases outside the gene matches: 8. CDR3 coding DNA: TGTGCCAGCAGTTCCTTAGCGGGGGGGGGTTTCCAAGAGACCCAGTACTTC. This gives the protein CASSSLAGGGFQETQYF.

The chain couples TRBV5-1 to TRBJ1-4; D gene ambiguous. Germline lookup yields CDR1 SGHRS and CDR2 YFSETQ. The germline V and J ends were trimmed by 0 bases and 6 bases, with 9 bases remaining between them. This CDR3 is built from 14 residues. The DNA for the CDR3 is TGCGCCAGCAGCTTGGAGCGCCCGGATGAAAAACTGTTTTTT. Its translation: CASSLERPDEKLFF.

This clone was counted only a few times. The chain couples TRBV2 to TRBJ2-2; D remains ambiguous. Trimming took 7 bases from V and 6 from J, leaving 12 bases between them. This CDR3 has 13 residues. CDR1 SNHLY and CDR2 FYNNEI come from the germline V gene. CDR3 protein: CASILEMAGELFF. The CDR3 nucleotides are TGTGCCAGCATTCTAGAAATGGCCGGGGAGCTGTTTTTT.

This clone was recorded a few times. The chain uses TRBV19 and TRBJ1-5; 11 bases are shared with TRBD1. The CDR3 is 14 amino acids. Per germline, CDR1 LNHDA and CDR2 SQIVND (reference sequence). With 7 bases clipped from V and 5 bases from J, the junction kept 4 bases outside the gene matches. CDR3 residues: CASKGQGADQPQHF. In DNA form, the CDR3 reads TGTGCCAGTAAAGGACAGGGGGCGGATCAGCCCCAGCATTTT. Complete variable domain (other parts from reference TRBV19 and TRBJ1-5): DGGITQSPKYLFRKEGQNVTLSCEQNLNHDAMYWYRQDPGQGLRLIYYSQIVNDFQKGDIAEGYSVSREKKESFPLTVTSAQKNPTAFYLCASKGQGADQPQHFGDGTRLSIL.

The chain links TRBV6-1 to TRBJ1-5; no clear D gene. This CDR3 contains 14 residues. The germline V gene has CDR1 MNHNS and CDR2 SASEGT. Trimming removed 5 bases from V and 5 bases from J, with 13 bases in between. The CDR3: CASSSRDTDQPQHF. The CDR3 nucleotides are TGTGCCAGCAGTTCGCGAGACACCGATCAGCCCCAGCATTTT.

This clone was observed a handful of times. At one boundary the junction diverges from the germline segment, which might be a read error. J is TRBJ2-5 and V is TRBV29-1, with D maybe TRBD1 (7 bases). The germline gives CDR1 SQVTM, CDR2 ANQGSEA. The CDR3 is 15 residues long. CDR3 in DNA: TGCAGCGTTGAAGATTCCAGGGGGAGGCAAGAGACCCACCACTTC. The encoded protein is CSVEDSRGRQETHHF.

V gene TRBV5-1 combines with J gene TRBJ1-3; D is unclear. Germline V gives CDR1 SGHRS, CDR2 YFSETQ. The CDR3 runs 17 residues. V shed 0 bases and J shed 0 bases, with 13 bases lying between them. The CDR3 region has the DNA TGCGCCAGCAGCTTGGAAGTTCCGGGAAGCTCTGGAAACACCATATATTTT. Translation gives CASSLEVPGSSGNTIYF.

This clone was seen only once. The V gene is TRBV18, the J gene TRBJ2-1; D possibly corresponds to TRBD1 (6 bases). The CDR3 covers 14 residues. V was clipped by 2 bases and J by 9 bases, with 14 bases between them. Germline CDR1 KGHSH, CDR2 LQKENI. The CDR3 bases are TGTGCCAGCTCACCAGTATCCAGGGGCAGTGAGCAGTTCTTC. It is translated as CASSPVSRGSEQFF.

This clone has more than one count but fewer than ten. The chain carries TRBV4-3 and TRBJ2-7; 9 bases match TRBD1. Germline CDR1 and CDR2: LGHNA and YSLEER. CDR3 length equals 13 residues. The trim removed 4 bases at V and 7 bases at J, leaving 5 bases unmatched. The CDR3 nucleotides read TGCGCCAGCAGCCGGGACAGGGAAGGGGAGCAGTACTTC. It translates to CASSRDREGEQYF.

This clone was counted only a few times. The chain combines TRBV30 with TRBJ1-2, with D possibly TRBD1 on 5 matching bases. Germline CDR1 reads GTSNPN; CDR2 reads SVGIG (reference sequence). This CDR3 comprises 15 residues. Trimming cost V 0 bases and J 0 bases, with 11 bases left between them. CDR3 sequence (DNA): TGTGCCTGGAGTGTAGGGGCGGGAACTAACTATGGCTACACCTTC. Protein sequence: CAWSVGAGTNYGYTF.

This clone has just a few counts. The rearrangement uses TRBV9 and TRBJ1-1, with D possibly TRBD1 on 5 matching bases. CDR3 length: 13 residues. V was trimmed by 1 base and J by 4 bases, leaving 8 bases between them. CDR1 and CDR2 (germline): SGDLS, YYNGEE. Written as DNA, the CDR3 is TGTGCCAGCAGCGTACAGGGAGGCACTGAAGCTTTCTTT. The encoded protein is CASSVQGGTEAFF. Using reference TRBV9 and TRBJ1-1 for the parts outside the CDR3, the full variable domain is DSGVTQTPKHLITATGQRVTLRCSPRSGDLSVYWYQQSLDQGLQFLIQYYNGEERAKGNILERFSAQQFPDLHSELNLSSLELGDSALYFCASSVQGGTEAFFGQGTRLTVV.

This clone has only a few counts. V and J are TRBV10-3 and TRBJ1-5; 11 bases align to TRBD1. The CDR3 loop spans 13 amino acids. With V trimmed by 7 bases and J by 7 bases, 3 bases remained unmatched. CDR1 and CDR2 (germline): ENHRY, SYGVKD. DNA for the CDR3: TGTGCCATCAAAGGGACAGGGGGGCAGCCCCAGCATTTT. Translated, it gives CAIKGTGGQPQHF.

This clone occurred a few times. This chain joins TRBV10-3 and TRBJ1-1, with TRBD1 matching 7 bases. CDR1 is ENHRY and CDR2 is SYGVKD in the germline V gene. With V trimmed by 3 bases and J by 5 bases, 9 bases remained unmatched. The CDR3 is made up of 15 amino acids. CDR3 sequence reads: CAISDSTGRRTEAFF. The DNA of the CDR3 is TGTGCCATCAGTGACTCGACAGGGCGTCGGACTGAAGCTTTCTTT.